The clone carrying this T cell receptor beta chain turned up a few times. The sample originates from a study of T cell changes during pregnancy in multiple sclerosis. Measured with immunoSEQ multiplex PCR; TCRdb has only the in-frame clones, and not every one. The table records approximately 100,000 clones, around 94% of them present only once. The CDR3 runs to 13 residues. With 6 bases removed from V and 5 bases from J, the gap between germline ends came to 10 bases. The V gene's germline CDR1 is MGHDK and CDR2 SYGVNS. Sequencing used peripheral blood, obtained after pregnancy. V is TRBV25-1 and J is TRBJ2-2; maybe TRBD2 (5 bases). This TCR was recovered from a female donor with multiple sclerosis, enrolled in a pregnancy study. CDR3 region: CASRGSGTGELFF. The DNA of the CDR3 is TGTGCCAGCAGGGGATCGGGGACCGGGGAGCTGTTTTTT.